The clone carrying this TCR beta chain occurred once. The data stem from a study of CD8 T cells in Susac syndrome. This CDR3 is 15 amino acids long. Germline V gives CDR1 SGHNT, CDR2 YYREEE (reference sequence). Trimming removed 4 bases at V and 0 bases at J, with 11 bases between. Sequencing of TCR beta was undertaken in CD8+ and CD4+ T cells derived from blood. Reverse transcription of roughly 0.5 to 1 ug RNA was performed with random hexamers. Amplification of TCR beta CDR3 used immunoSEQ multiplex PCR across 54 Vbeta and 13 Jbeta. TCRdb reprocessed the immunoSEQ multiplex PCR reads with MiXCR, giving one entry per CDR3 protein. The repertoire holds 210,000 or so distinct CDR3 sequences, 90% to 95% seen once, with 0.1% to 0.15% in the top ten.

Sequencing was carried out using CD8+ T cells from PBMCs. The TCR was taken from a human donor with multiple sclerosis. V and J are TRBV5-4 and TRBJ2-4; D is perhaps TRBD1 or TRBD2 (5 bases each). CDR3 DNA sequence: TGTGCCAGCAGCCAAACAGGACTAGCCAAAAACATTCAGTACTTC. Protein sequence: CASSQTGLAKNIQYF.